A single TCR beta chain is shown here with its context. As yet, its antigen is unknown. The PCR employed 60 Vbeta primers together with 13 Jbeta primers. The table came from immunoSEQ multiplex PCR; TCRdb's copy has only in-frame clones and leaves some out. This repertoire shows roughly 200,000 clones, roughly 85% found once; its top ten account for 2% to 2.5%. This sample stems from a study of cytomegalovirus exposure and HLA in healthy donors. The study, taken as a whole, reports: With high specificity and sensitivity, the classifier reportedly diagnosed cytomegalovirus status.

The TCR originated in a woman in her forties or fifties in good health and CMV-seronegative. Sequenced: PBMCs.

This chain's CDR3 is CASSARQGVNEQFF. For the CDR3, the DNA is TGTGCCAGTAGCGCCCGGCAGGGTGTGAATGAGCAGTTCTTC. This chain uses TRBV19 with TRBJ2-1; tentative D call: TRBD1 (5 bases). The CDR3 covers 14 residues. Germline loops: CDR1 LNHDA, CDR2 SQIVND (reference sequence). Trimming left V 6 bases short and J 7 bases short, with 16 bases between.